This record looks at one T cell receptor beta chain sequence and its context. Its target is unknown. Germline V CDR1 and CDR2: SNHLY, FYNNEI. The junction had 5 bases not matched to a gene; V was cut back by 2 bases and J by 3 bases. This CDR3 comprises 15 residues. PCR was performed using 60 Vbeta and 13 Jbeta primers. Only in-frame clones appear in the TCRdb table, and some are missing; sequencing was by immunoSEQ multiplex PCR. Its table records 38,000 or so clones. This entry belongs to a study of cytomegalovirus exposure and HLA in healthy donors. Across the whole study: Falling in the Caucasian-associated ancestry cluster were about 80% of 350 to 400 genotyped donors. The study, taken as a whole, reports: Later analysis demonstrated an association between a missense DCLRE1C variant and TCR beta V- and J-gene trimming.

Sequenced: PBMCs. The chain combines TRBV2 with TRBJ2-7; 9 bases agree with TRBD1. This sequence originates from a young man in good health and CMV-seronegative. The CDR3 nucleotides read TGTGCCAGCAGTGAATGGGACAGGGATTTCTACGAGCAGTACTTC. It translates to CASSEWDRDFYEQYF.